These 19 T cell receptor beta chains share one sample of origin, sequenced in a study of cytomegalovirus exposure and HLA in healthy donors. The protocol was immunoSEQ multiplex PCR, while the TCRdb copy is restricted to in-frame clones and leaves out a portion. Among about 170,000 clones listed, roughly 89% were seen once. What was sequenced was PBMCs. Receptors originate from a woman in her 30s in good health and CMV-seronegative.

The CDR3 nucleotides are TGCGCCAGCAGCATAAAAGAGACCCAGTACTTC. Translation: CASSIKETQYF. The genes are TRBV5-1 and TRBJ2-5, with D hard to call. In germline, CDR1 is SGHRS, CDR2 YFSETQ. There are 11 residues in the CDR3. Trimming pared 4 bases from V and 3 bases from J, leaving 4 bases between. The whole variable domain, filled in from reference TRBV5-1 and TRBJ2-5, reads KAGVTQTPRYLIKTRGQQVTLSCSPISGHRSVSWYQQTPGQGLQFLFEYFSETQRNKGNFPGRFSGRQFSNSRSEMNVSTLELGDSALYLCASSIKETQYFGPGTRLLVL.

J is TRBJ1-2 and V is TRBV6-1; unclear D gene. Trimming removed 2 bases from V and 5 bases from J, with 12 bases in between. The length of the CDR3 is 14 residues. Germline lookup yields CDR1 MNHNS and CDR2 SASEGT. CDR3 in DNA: TGTGCCAGCAGTGAATCTGCACTCCTATATGGCTACACCTTC. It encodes CASSESALLYGYTF.

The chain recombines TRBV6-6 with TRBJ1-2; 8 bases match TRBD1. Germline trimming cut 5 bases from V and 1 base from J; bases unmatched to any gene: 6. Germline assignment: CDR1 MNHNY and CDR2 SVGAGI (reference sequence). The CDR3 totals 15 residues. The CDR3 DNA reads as TGTGCCAGCAGTGGGACAGGTTTGGTTAACTATGGCTACACCTTC. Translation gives CASSGTGLVNYGYTF.

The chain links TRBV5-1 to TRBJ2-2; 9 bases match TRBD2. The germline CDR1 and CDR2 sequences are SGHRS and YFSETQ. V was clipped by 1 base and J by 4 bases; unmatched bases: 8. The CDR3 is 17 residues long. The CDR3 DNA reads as TGCGCCAGCAGCTTGACCACAATGACTAGCGGCACCGGGGAGCTGTTTTTT. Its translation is CASSLTTMTSGTGELFF.

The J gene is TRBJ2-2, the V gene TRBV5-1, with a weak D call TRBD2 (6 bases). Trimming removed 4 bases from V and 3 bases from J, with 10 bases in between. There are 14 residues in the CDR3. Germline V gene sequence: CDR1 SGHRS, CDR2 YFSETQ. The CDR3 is CASSPRRDTGELFF. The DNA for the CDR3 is TGCGCCAGCAGCCCCCGGAGGGACACCGGGGAGCTGTTTTTT.

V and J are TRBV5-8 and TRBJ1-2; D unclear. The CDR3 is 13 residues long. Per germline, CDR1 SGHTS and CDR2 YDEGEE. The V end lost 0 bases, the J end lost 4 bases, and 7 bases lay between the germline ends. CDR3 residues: CASSLERAYGYTF. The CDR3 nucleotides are TGTGCCAGCAGCTTGGAGAGGGCCTATGGCTACACCTTC.

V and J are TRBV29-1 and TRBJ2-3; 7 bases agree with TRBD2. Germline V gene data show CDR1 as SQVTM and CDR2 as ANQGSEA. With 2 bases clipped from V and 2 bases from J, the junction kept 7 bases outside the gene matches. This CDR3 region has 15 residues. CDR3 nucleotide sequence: TGCAGCGTTGAATTGACGGGAGGACACACAGATACGCAGTATTTT. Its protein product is CSVELTGGHTDTQYF.

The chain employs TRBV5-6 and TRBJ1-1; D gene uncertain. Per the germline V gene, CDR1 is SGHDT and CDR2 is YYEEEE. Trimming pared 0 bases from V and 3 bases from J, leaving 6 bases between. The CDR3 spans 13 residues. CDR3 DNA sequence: TGTGCCAGCAGCTTGGTCCGGGACACTGAAGCTTTCTTT. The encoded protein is CASSLVRDTEAFF. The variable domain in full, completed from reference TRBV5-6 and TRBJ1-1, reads DAGVTQSPTHLIKTRGQQVTLRCSPKSGHDTVSWYQQALGQGPQFIFQYYEEEERQRGNFPDRFSGHQFPNYSSELNVNALLLGDSALYLCASSLVRDTEAFFGQGTRLTVV.

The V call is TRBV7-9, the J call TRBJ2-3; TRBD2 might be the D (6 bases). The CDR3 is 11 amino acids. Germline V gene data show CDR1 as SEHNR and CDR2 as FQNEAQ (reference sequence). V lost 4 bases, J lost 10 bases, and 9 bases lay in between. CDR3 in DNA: TGTGCCAGCAGCTATAGGGAGGCGCAGTATTTT. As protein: CASSYREAQYF.

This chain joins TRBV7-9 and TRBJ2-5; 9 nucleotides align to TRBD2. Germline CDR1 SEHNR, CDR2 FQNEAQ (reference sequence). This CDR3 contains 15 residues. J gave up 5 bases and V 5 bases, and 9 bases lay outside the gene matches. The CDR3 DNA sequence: TGTGCCAGCAGCACGCCGGGACTAGCAGGCGAGACCCAGTACTTC. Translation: CASSTPGLAGETQYF.

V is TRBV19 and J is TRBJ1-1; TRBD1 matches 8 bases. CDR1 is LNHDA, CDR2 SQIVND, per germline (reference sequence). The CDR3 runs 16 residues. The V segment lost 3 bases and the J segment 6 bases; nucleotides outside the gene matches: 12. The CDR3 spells CASSIPTSGQVPEAFF. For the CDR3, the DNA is TGTGCCAGTAGTATCCCAACGTCGGGACAGGTCCCTGAAGCTTTCTTT.

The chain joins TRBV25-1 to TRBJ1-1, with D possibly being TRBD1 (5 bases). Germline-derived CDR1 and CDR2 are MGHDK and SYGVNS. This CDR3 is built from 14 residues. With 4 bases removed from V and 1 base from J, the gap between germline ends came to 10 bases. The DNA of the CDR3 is TGTGCCAGCAGTGTCGCCGGGGGGAACACTGAAGCTTTCTTT. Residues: CASSVAGGNTEAFF. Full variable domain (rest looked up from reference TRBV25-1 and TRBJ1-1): EADIYQTPRYLVIGTGKKITLECSQTMGHDKMYWYQQDPGMELHLIHYSYGVNSTEKGDLSSESTVSRIRTEHFPLTLESARPSHTSQYLCASSVAGGNTEAFFGQGTRLTVV.

The CDR3 DNA reads TGTGCCAGTAGTATAGTGGACAGGGGGCAGGATTCACCCCTCCACTTT. This encodes CASSIVDRGQDSPLHF. V and J are TRBV19 and TRBJ1-6; TRBD1 agrees at 11 bases. After removal of 1 base from V and 8 bases from J, the junction contained 4 bases not matched to a gene. In germline, CDR1 is LNHDA, CDR2 SQIVND (reference sequence). The CDR3 runs to 16 residues.

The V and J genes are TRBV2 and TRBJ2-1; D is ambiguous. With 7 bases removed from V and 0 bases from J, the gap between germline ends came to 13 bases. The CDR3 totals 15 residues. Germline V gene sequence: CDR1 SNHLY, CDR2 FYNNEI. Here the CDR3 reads CASTLEVSSYNEQFF. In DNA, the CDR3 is TGTGCCAGCACTCTCGAGGTTTCCTCCTACAATGAGCAGTTCTTC.

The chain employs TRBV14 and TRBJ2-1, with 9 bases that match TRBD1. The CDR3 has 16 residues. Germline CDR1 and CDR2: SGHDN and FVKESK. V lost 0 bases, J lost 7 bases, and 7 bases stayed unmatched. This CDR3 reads CASSQEMYRGRNEQFF. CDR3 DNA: TGTGCCAGCAGCCAAGAAATGTACAGGGGGCGTAATGAGCAGTTCTTC.

CDR3 in DNA: TGTGCCAGCAGACCCGGGACAGTAAACTATGGCTACACCTTC. Its translation is CASRPGTVNYGYTF. This chain uses TRBV27 with TRBJ1-2, with 7 bases lining up with TRBD1. Germline values: CDR1 MNHEY, CDR2 SMNVEV (reference sequence). V shed 6 bases and J 2 bases; nucleotides not matched to a gene: 6. This CDR3 spans 14 amino acids.

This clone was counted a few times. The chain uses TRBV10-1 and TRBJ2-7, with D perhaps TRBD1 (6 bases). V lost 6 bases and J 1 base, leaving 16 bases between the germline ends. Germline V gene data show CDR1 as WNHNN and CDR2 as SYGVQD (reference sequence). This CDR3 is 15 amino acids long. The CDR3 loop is CASRPTRDKSYEQYF. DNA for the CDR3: TGCGCCAGCAGACCTACCCGGGACAAGTCCTACGAGCAGTACTTC.

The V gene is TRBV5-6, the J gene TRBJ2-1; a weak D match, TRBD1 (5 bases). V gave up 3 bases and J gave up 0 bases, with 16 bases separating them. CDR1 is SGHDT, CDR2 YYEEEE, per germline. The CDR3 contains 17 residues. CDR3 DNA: TGTGCCAGCAGCTCTTTACTGTGGGGCCGCTCCTACAATGAGCAGTTCTTC. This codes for CASSSLLWGRSYNEQFF.

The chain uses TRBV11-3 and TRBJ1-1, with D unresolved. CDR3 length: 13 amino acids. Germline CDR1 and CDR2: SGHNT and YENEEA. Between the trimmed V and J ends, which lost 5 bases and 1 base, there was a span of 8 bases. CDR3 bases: TGTGCCAGCAGCGAAAGGAGGAACACTGAAGCTTTCTTT. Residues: CASSERRNTEAFF.